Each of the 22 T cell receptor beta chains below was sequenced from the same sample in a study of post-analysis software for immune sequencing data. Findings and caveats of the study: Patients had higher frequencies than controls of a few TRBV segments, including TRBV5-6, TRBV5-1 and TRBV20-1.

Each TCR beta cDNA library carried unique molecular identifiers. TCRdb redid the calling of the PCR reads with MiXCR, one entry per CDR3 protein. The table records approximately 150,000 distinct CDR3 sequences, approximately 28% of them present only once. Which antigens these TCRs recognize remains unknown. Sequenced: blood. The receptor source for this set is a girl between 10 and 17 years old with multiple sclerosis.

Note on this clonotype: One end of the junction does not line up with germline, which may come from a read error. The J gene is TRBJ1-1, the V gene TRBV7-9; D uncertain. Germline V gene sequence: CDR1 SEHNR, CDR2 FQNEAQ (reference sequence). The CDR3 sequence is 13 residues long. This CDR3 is CANSQAENTEAFF. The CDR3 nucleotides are TGTGCCAACAGCCAGGCAGAGAACACTGAAGCTTTCTTT.

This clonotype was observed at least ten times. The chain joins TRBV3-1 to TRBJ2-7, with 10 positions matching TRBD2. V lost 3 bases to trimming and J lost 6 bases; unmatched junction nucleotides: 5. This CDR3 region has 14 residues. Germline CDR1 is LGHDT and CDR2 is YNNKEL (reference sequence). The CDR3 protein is CASSHPAGGTEQYF. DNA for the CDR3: TGTGCCAGCAGCCATCCAGCGGGAGGGACCGAGCAGTACTTC.

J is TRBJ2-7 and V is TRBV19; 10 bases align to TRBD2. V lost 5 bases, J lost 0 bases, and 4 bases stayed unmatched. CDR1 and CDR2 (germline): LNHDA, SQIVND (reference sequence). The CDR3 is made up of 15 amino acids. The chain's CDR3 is CASSGLAGVSYEQYF. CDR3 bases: TGTGCCAGTAGTGGCCTAGCGGGAGTCTCCTACGAGCAGTACTTC.

In DNA form, the CDR3 reads TGTGCCAGCAGCTTAGGTCAGGGGGACACTGAAGCTTTCTTT. This encodes CASSLGQGDTEAFF. This rearrangement joins TRBV13 to TRBJ1-1; 7 nucleotides match TRBD1. CDR1 is PRHDT, CDR2 FYEKMQ, per germline (reference sequence). The J segment lost 3 bases and the V segment lost 0 bases, leaving 1 base of the junction unmatched. This CDR3 spans 14 amino acids.

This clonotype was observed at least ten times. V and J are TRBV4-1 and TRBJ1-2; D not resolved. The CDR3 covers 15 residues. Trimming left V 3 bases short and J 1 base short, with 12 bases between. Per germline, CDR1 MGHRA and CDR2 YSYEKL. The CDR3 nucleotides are TGCGCCAGCAGCCAGGGGTTCTCCCTTAACTATGGCTACACCTTC. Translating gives CASSQGFSLNYGYTF.

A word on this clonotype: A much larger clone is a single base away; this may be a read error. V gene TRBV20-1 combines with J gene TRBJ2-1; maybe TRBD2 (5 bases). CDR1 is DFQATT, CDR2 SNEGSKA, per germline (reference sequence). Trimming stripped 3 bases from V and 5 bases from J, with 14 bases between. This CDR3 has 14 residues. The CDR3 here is CSARSLASHNEQFF. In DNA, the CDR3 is TGCAGTGCTAGGAGCCTAGCTTCCCACAATGAGCAGTTCTTC.

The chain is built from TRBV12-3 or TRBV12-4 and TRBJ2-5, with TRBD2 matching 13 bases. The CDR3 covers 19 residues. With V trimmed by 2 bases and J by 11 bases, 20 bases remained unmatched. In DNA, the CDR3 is TGTGCCAGCAGTTTAATGGGACTCTTGACTAGCGGGAGGTACAATGAGCAGTACTTC. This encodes CASSLMGLLTSGRYNEQYF.

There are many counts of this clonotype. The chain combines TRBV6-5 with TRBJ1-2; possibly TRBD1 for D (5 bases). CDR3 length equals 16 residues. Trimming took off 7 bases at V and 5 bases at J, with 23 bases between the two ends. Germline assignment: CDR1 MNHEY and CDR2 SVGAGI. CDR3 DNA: TGTGCCAGCAAGGCGGGGGGGGGTGATATTTCTTATGGCTACACCTTC. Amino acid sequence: CASKAGGGDISYGYTF.

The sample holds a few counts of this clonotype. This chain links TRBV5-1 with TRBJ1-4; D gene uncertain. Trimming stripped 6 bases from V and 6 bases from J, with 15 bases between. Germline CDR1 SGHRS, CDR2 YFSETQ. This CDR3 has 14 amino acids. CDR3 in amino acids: CASKPQAEDEKLFF. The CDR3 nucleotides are TGCGCCAGCAAACCTCAGGCGGAGGATGAAAAACTGTTTTTT. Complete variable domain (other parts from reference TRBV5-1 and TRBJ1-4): KAGVTQTPRYLIKTRGQQVTLSCSPISGHRSVSWYQQTPGQGLQFLFEYFSETQRNKGNFPGRFSGRQFSNSRSEMNVSTLELGDSALYLCASKPQAEDEKLFFGSGTQLSVL.

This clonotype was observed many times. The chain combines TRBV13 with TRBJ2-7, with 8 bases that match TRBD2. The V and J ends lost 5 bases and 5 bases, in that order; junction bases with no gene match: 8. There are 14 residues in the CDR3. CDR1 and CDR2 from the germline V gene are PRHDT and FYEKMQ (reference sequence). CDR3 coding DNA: TGTGCCAGCAGCCCCGAGCGGGAGACCCACGAGCAGTACTTC. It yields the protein CASSPERETHEQYF.

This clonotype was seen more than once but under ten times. CDR3 protein: CASSLKGYEAFF. DNA of the CDR3: TGCGCCAGCAGCTTAAAGGGGTATGAAGCTTTCTTT. The chain joins TRBV5-1 to TRBJ1-1; weak D call: TRBD1 (5 bases). CDR1 and CDR2 (germline): SGHRS, YFSETQ. The V end lost 2 bases, the J end lost 7 bases, and 9 bases lay between the germline ends. The CDR3 has 12 residues.

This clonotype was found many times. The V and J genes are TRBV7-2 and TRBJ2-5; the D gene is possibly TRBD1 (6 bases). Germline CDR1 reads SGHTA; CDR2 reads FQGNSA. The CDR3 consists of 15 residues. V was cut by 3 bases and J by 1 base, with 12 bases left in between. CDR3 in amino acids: CASSLSGVGQETQYF. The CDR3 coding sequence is TGTGCCAGCAGCTTGTCAGGGGTCGGCCAAGAGACCCAGTACTTC.

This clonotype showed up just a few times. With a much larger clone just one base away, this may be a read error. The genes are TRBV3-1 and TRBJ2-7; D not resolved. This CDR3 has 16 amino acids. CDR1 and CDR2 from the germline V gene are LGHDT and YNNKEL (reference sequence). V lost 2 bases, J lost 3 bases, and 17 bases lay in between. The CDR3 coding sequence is TGTGCCAGCAGCCAACCAGGACCCCCGGTGGACTACGAGCAGTACTTC. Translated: CASSQPGPPVDYEQYF.

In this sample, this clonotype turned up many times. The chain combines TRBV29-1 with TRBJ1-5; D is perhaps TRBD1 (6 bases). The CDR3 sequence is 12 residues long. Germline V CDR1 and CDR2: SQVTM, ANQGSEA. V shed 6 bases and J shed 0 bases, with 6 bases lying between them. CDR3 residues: CSVQGSNQPQHF. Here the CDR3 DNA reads TGCAGCGTACAGGGTAGCAATCAGCCCCAGCATTTT.

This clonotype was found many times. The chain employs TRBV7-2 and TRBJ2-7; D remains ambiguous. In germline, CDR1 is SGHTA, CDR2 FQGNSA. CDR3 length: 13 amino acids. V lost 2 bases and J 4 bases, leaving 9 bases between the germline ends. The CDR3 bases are TGTGCCAGCAGCTTATGGAACAGATACGAGCAGTACTTC. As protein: CASSLWNRYEQYF.

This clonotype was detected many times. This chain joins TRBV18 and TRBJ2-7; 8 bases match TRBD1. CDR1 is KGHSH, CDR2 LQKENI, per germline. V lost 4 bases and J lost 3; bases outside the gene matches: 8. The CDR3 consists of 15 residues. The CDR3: CASSHAGTGVYEQYF. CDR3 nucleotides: TGTGCCAGCTCACACGCCGGGACAGGCGTCTACGAGCAGTACTTC.

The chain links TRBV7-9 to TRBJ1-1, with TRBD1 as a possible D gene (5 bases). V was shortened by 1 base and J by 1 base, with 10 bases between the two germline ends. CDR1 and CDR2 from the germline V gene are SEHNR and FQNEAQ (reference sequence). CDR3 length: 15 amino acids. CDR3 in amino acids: CASSLDGGSNTEAFF. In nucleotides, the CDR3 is TGTGCCAGCAGCTTAGATGGGGGGTCGAACACTGAAGCTTTCTTT.

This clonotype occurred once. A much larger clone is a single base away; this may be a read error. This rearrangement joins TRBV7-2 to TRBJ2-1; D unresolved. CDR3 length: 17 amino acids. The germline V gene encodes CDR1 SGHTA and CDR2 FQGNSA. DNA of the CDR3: TGTGCCAGCAGCTTCATCCCCCTAAACTTGCCCTACAGTGAGCAGTTCTTC. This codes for CASSFIPLNLPYSEQFF. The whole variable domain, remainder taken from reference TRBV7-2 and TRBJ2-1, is GAGVSQSPSNKVTEKGKDVELRCDPISGHTALYWYRQSLGQGLEFLIYFQGNSAPDKSGLPSDRFSAERTGGSVSTLTIQRTQQEDSAVYLCASSFIPLNLPYSEQFFGPGTRLTVL.

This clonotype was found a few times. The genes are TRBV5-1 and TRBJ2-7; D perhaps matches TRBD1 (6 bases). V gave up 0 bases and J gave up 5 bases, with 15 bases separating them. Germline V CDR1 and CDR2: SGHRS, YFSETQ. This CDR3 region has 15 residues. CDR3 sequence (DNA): TGCGCCAGCAGCTTGGCCGGACAGATTGGAGACGAGCAGTACTTC. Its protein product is CASSLAGQIGDEQYF. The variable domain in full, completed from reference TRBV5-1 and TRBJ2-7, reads KAGVTQTPRYLIKTRGQQVTLSCSPISGHRSVSWYQQTPGQGLQFLFEYFSETQRNKGNFPGRFSGRQFSNSRSEMNVSTLELGDSALYLCASSLAGQIGDEQYFGPGTRLTVT.

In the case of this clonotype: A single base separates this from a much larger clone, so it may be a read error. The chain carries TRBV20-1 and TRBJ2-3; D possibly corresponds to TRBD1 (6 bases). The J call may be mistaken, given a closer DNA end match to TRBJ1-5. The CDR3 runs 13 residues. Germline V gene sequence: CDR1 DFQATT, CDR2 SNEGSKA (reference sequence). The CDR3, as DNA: TGCAGTGCCCCGCAGGGGAACACAGATACGCAGCATTTT. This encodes CSAPQGNTDTQHF.

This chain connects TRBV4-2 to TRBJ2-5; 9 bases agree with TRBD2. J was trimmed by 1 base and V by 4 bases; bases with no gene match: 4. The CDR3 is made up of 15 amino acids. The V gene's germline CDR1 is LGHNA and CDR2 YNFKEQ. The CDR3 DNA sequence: TGTGCCAGCAGCCGTATAGCGGGAGCCCAAGAGACCCAGTACTTC. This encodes CASSRIAGAQETQYF.

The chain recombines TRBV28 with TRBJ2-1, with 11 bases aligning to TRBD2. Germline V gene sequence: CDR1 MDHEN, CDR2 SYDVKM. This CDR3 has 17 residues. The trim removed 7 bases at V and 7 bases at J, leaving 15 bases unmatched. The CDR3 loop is CASTLWGTSGGGNEQFF. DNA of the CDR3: TGTGCCAGCACCTTATGGGGCACTAGCGGGGGAGGAAATGAGCAGTTCTTC.